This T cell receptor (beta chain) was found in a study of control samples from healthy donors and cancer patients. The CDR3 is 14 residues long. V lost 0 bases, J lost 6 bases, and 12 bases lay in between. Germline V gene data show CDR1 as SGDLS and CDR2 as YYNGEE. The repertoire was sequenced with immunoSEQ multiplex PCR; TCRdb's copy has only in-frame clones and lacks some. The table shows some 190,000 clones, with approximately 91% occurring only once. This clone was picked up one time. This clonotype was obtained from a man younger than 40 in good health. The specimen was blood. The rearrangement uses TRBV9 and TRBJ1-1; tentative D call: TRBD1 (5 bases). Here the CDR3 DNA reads TGTGCCAGCAGCGTAGGCCCCGGGGGAGCTGAAGCTTTCTTT. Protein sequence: CASSVGPGGAEAFF.